These T cell receptor beta chains were read from a single sample in a study of shared clonotypes between healthy human individuals. The assay was immunoSEQ multiplex PCR, and TCRdb's table has in-frame clones only and misses some. The sample consists of 550,000 to 800,000 clones, less than 95% of them appearing once. Material: memory CD8+ T cells from PBMCs. These receptors all come from a man aged 18 to 35 in good health. Some clones in this sample may be carry-over from other donors' samples. Each CDR3 is given without its conserved first and last residue. Fields, in order: D gene, V gene, J gene, CDR3 protein. A D gene is named only where the DNA matches it firmly.

-	TRBV5-4	TRBJ2-5	ASSLGRSTETQY
-	TRBV6-5	TRBJ1-1	ASSYSSGLGTEAF
-	TRBV28	TRBJ1-2	ASSWATSFYGYT
TRBD2	TRBV4-1	TRBJ2-7	ASSHRLAGSYEQY
TRBD1	TRBV10-3	TRBJ2-7	ATTGGLGEQY
TRBD1	TRBV14	TRBJ2-3	ASSQGRTGRSTDTQY
-	TRBV29-1	TRBJ2-1	SVGVSYNEQF
-	TRBV5-4	TRBJ2-2	ASSYNGAIGELF
-	TRBV2	TRBJ2-3	ASRGRRTDTQY
-	TRBV9	TRBJ2-2	ASSVPPEVTGELF
-	TRBV10-1	TRBJ2-7	ASSVLGGWASYEQY
TRBD2	TRBV10-3	TRBJ2-2	AISEPQREEELF
-	TRBV29-1	TRBJ1-2	SGTGLPGGYGYT
-	TRBV7-9	TRBJ1-2	ASSSARGTDYGYT
TRBD1	TRBV7-9	TRBJ2-1	ASAWDRDYNEQF
TRBD1	TRBV28	TRBJ2-7	ASSGTASYEQY
-	TRBV6-1	TRBJ1-5	ASSEALLQGNQPQH
-	TRBV7-9	TRBJ1-1	ASSPIRAF
TRBD2	TRBV7-9	TRBJ2-2	ASRPTSGPNTGELF
-	TRBV6-1	TRBJ2-7	ASSEAWRITNYEQY
-	TRBV2	TRBJ1-1	ASRAGDLLGTEAF
-	TRBV29-1	TRBJ2-7	SVDGGLEQY
-	TRBV6-4	TRBJ2-7	ASRGTGYYEQY
TRBD1	TRBV19	TRBJ1-4	ASRRQGHEKLF
-	TRBV28	TRBJ2-1	ASSDYNEQF
TRBD2	TRBV6-5	TRBJ2-7	ASSWGREGEQY
TRBD2	TRBV28	TRBJ2-2	ASSATRGAGELF
-	TRBV7-9	TRBJ2-7	ASSLGADPTYEQY
-	TRBV28	TRBJ1-5	ASRDLRLTALNQPQH
TRBD2	TRBV9	TRBJ2-1	ASSVYRGGSFYEQF
-	TRBV7-3	TRBJ2-1	ASSEETYNEQF
TRBD2	TRBV11-2	TRBJ2-5	ASSWGSGRDGTQY
-	TRBV28	TRBJ2-5	ASRLRVREETQY
TRBD1	TRBV11-2	TRBJ1-5	ASSFGGTGGSNQPQH
-	TRBV7-8	TRBJ1-3	ASSLAGISGNTIY
-	TRBV5-6	TRBJ1-2	ASSFNPRSYGYT
-	TRBV15	TRBJ2-7	ATSIDGGPSYEQY
TRBD2	TRBV6-4	TRBJ2-1	ASSDSSGRWSEQF
-	TRBV28	TRBJ1-1	ASSLLTAGVNTEAF
-	TRBV11-2	TRBJ2-4	ASSPSWGAKNIQY
-	TRBV10-3	TRBJ2-1	AISESIYEQF
-	TRBV30	TRBJ1-1	AWSPARTEAF
TRBD2	TRBV19	TRBJ2-2	ASSIGSLAGRVDTGELF
TRBD1	TRBV7-9	TRBJ1-1	ASSENRGVTEAF
-	TRBV4-2	TRBJ1-2	ASSPFGGLEYGYT
-	TRBV6-1	TRBJ2-7	ASSERSSRYEQY
-	TRBV7-9	TRBJ1-1	AGSYQNTEAF
TRBD1	TRBV5-5	TRBJ2-7	ASSPGRQGNPYEQY